Each of the 4 T cell receptor beta chains below was sequenced from the same sample in a study of PD-1 blockade in classical Hodgkin lymphoma. Libraries were prepared by immunoSEQ multiplex PCR; TCRdb keeps only in-frame clonotypes and omits some of them. Here the sample spans roughly 41,000 clones, around three quarters being singletons. Patients all relapsed after autologous stem cell transplantation, and there was variation in brentuximab vedotin exposure. Source: peripheral blood mononuclear cells (PBMCs), taken at baseline. Source of these receptors: a human donor with classical Hodgkin lymphoma.

The genes are TRBV27 and TRBJ2-7, with a possible D match to TRBD2 (5 bases). V was clipped by 8 bases and J by 3 bases, with 11 bases between them. The germline gives CDR1 MNHEY, CDR2 SMNVEV (reference sequence). This CDR3 has 12 residues. The CDR3 reads CASSEGGYEQYF. The DNA of the CDR3 is TGTGCCAGCTCAGAGGGCGGCTACGAGCAGTACTTC.

This clone was seen only once. The chain combines TRBV7-9 with TRBJ2-2; TRBD1 might be the D (5 bases). Germline CDR1 and CDR2: SEHNR and FQNEAQ (reference sequence). V lost 4 bases to trimming and J lost 0 bases, with 12 bases between them. There are 16 residues in the CDR3. CDR3 in DNA: TGTGCCAGCAGCTCAAGACAGCGACCGAACACCGGGGAGCTGTTTTTT. Protein: CASSSRQRPNTGELFF.

The chain combines TRBV10-3 with TRBJ2-3; 7 bases are a match to TRBD2. Looked up from germline, CDR1 is ENHRY and CDR2 is SYGVKD. The CDR3 spans 18 residues. After removal of 0 bases from V and 1 base from J, the junction contained 10 bases not matched to a gene. CDR3 DNA sequence: TGTGCCATCAGTGAGTCGCAGTGGCGGGAGACACGCACAGATACGCAGTATTTT. Its translation: CAISESQWRETRTDTQYF.

This clone occurred a few times. This chain joins TRBV9 and TRBJ1-1, with no clear D. The CDR3 is 15 residues long. The germline V gene has CDR1 SGDLS and CDR2 YYNGEE. Trimming removed 0 bases from V and 3 bases from J, with 12 bases in between. CDR3 bases: TGTGCCAGCAGCGTAGCAACAGAGATGGACACTGAAGCTTTCTTT. Encoded protein: CASSVATEMDTEAFF.